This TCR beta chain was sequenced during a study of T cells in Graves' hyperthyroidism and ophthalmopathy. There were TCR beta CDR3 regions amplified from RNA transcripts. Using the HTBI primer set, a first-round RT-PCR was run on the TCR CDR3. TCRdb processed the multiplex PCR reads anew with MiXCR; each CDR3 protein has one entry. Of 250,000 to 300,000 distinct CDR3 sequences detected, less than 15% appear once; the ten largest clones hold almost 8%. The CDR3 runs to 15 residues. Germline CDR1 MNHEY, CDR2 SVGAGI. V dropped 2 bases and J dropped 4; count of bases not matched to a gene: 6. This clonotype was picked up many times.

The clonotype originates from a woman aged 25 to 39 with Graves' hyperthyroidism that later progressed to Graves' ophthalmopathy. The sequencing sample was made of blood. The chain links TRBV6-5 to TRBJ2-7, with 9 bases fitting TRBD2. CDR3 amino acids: CASSYGAGGGYEQYF. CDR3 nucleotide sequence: TGTGCCAGCAGTTACGGAGCGGGGGGCGGGTACGAGCAGTACTTC.